Listed below are T cell receptor beta chains from one sample, sequenced in a study of CD4 T cells in relation to SARS-CoV-2 and coronaviruses. Their target antigens are unknown. The data were produced by immunoSEQ multiplex PCR, yet TCRdb's version contains in-frame clones alone and is incomplete. The sample lists 41,000 or so clones, approximately 80% seen once, with about 1.2% in the top ten. Sequenced sample: naive CD4+ T cells from PBMCs, cultured in vitro. All receptors come from an adult with COVID-19. CDR3s include the opening cysteine and the closing phenylalanine or tryptophan. D genes are given only for firm matches. The listing skips clone size in some rows; elsewhere it reads once, few, many or a size class.

clone_size,d_call,v_call,j_call,cdr3_nt,cdr3_aa
few,-,TRBV18,TRBJ2-3,TGTGCCAGCTCGCTAAACAGGGCCGCAGATACGCAGTATTTT,CASSLNRAADTQYF
-,TRBD1,TRBV5-1,TRBJ1-4,TGCGCCAGCAGCAGTTTGGGCGGACAGGTTAAAAATGAAAAACTGTTTTTT,CASSSLGGQVKNEKLFF
-,TRBD2,TRBV7-7,TRBJ2-7,TGTGCCAGCAGCACCGGGACTCCCCCAGCGGGAGCATGCGAGCAGTACTTC,CASSTGTPPAGACEQYF
-,-,TRBV27,TRBJ2-5,TGTGCCAGCAGCCGTGCCATGATCCGGGACCGAGGGGAGACCCAGTACTTC,CASSRAMIRDRGETQYF
-,-,TRBV19,TRBJ2-2,TGTGCCAGTAGTACCCCAGAGCCGCTCATCGGGGAGCTGTTTTTT,CASSTPEPLIGELFF
-,-,TRBV2,TRBJ2-5,TGTGCCAGCAGTTCGGGGGAGACCCAGTACTTC,CASSSGETQYF
-,-,TRBV9,TRBJ2-2,TGTGCCAGCACCACTTCCGGGGGCAGCACCGGGGAGCTGTTTTTT,CASTTSGGSTGELFF
-,-,TRBV14,TRBJ2-5,TGTGCCAGCAGTCGGACCGAGAGAACCCAGTACTTC,CASSRTERTQYF
-,-,TRBV6-5,TRBJ1-4,TGTGCCAGCAGGACCGGACAGCCCAATGAAAAACTGTTTTTT,CASRTGQPNEKLFF
-,-,TRBV28,TRBJ2-7,TGTGCCAGCCGGGTTGGGGGAGCCTACGAGCAGTACTTC,CASRVGGAYEQYF
-,TRBD1,TRBV28,TRBJ2-7,TGTGCCAGCAGCACGACAGGGCCCTACGAGCAGTACTTC,CASSTTGPYEQYF
few,-,TRBV10-3,TRBJ2-2,TGTGCCATCAGTGACCCGAGAGAGGCCGGGGAGCTGTTTTTT,CAISDPREAGELFF
few,TRBD1,TRBV27,TRBJ1-6,TGTGCCAGTTCGACAGGGTCGAGGTCCTATAATTCACCCCTCCACTTT,CASSTGSRSYNSPLHF
-,TRBD2,TRBV6-5,TRBJ2-7,TGTGCCAGCAGCGGGTCGGGGGGTCACTCCTACGAGCAGTACTTC,CASSGSGGHSYEQYF
-,TRBD2,TRBV5-1,TRBJ2-3,TGCGCCAGCAGCCTGACTAGCGGCGGCACAGATACGCAGTATTTT,CASSLTSGGTDTQYF
-,-,TRBV13,TRBJ2-7,TGTGCCAGCAGCTCCGGAAGGAACTCCTACGAGCAGTACTTC,CASSSGRNSYEQYF
-,-,TRBV11-2,TRBJ2-1,TGTGCCAGCAGCTCGACAATAGATAGCGGACCCTACAATGAGCAGTTCTTC,CASSSTIDSGPYNEQFF
-,TRBD2,TRBV3-1/TRBV3-2,TRBJ2-3,TGTGCCAGCAGCCCCGGGTTTAGCGGGAGTCCAGATACGCAGTATTTT,CASSPGFSGSPDTQYF
-,-,TRBV21-1,TRBJ2-2,TGTGCCAGCAGCAATTTTAGGGATTACGTAGGGGACAGGGGATTCGGGGAGCTGTTTTTT,CASSNFRDYVGDRGFGELFF
-,TRBD2,TRBV5-1,TRBJ2-3,TGCGCCAGCACAGAAAGACTAGCAATAGATACGCAGTATTTT,CASTERLAIDTQYF
-,TRBD2,TRBV6-2/TRBV6-3,TRBJ2-3,TGTGCCAGCAGTTACAGACTAGCGGGAGCTGGAGATACGCAGTATTTT,CASSYRLAGAGDTQYF
once,-,TRBV18,TRBJ1-3,TGTGCCAGCTCACCATTGGCCGGCTCTGGAAACACCATATATTTT,CASSPLAGSGNTIYF
-,TRBD2,TRBV5-4,TRBJ2-2,TGTGCCAGCAGCTCCGGACTAGCGGGAGGGCAGAACACCGGGGAGCTGTTTTTT,CASSSGLAGGQNTGELFF
few,TRBD1,TRBV2,TRBJ2-3,TGTGCCAGCAGCGTAGACAGGGGAGAAGATACGCAGTATTTT,CASSVDRGEDTQYF
-,TRBD2,TRBV5-4,TRBJ2-7,TGTGCCACCCAGAAGACTAGCGGGAGACACTACGAGCAGTACTTC,CATQKTSGRHYEQYF
once,-,TRBV2,TRBJ2-1,TGTGCCAGCAGTGTAGGGAGGGGGTACAATGAGCAGTTCTTC,CASSVGRGYNEQFF
-,-,TRBV12-5,TRBJ2-3,TGTGCTAGTGGTTCCCAGGGACTTACGCAGTATTTT,CASGSQGLTQYF
-,TRBD1,TRBV28,TRBJ2-7,TGTGCCAGCAACGAGGACAGGCGCTCCTACGAGCAGTACTTC,CASNEDRRSYEQYF